This TCR beta chain was obtained from a study of immune evolution from preneoplasia to lung adenocarcinoma. On the study more broadly: HLA loss of heterozygosity: 6% to 7.5% AIS, about 15% MIA, about 31% ADC, none AAH.

Study outcomes and limitations: Top clone share appeared to fall from AAH through AIS, MIA, adenocarcinoma.

After pathologic assessment, macro-dissection selected premalignant or tumor cells for extraction. This clone came up once. Its antigen is currently unknown. Data came from immunoSEQ multiplex PCR; TCRdb stores just in-frame clones and leaves some out. The sample lists 14,000 to 15,000 clones; 81% were seen once. The CDR3 runs 17 residues. The V gene end was trimmed by 11 bases and the J gene end by 0 bases; junction bases not matched to a gene: 13. Germline loops: CDR1 SGHVS, CDR2 FQNEAQ. V usage is TRBV7-8 and J usage is TRBJ2-1; 10 bases align to TRBD2. Sequenced: FFPE minimally invasive lung adenocarcinoma tissue. This sequence originates from a person between 60 and 79 years old with lung adenocarcinoma. In DNA, the CDR3 is TGTGCCTCAAATCTTCTCCCTAGCGGGAGCTCCTACAATGAGCAGTTCTTC. Protein sequence: CASNLLPSGSSYNEQFF.